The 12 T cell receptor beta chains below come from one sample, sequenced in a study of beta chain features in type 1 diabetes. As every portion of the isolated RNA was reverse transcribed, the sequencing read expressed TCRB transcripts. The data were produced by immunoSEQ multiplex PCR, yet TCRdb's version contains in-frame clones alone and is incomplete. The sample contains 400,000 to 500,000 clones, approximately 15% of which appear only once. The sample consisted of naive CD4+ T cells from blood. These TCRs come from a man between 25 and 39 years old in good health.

The CDR3 DNA reads as TGTGCCACATCTCCGGGGGGTGAGCAGTTCTTC. Its protein product is CATSPGGEQFF. V is TRBV10-3 and J is TRBJ2-1; TRBD2 aligns across 7 bases. V was clipped by 10 bases and J by 9 bases; unmatched bases: 6. This CDR3 spans 11 amino acids. CDR1 and CDR2 from the germline V gene are ENHRY and SYGVKD.

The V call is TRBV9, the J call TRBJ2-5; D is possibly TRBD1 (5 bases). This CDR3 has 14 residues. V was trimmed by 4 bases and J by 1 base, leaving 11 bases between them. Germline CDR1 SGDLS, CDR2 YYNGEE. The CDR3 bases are TGTGCCAGCAGCCGCAGGACACCCCAAGAGACCCAGTACTTC. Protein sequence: CASSRRTPQETQYF.

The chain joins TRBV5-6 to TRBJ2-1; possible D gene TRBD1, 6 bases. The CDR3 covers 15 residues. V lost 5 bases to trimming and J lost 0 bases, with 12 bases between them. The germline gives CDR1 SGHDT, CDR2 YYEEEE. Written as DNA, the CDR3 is TGTGCCAGCAGTATGGGGACAACCTCCTACAATGAGCAGTTCTTC. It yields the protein CASSMGTTSYNEQFF.

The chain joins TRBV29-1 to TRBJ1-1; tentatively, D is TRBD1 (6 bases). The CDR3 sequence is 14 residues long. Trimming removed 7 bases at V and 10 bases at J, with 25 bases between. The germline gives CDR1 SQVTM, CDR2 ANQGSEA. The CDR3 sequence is CSGFGRGPTTGAFF. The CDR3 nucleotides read TGCAGCGGATTCGGCAGGGGCCCTACTACGGGAGCTTTCTTT.

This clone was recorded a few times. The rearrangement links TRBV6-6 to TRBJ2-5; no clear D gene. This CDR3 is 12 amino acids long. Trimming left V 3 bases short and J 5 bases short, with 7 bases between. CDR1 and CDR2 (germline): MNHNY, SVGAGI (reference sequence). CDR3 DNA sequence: TGTGCCAGCAGTTATGCCCCGGAGACCCAGTACTTC. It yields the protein CASSYAPETQYF.

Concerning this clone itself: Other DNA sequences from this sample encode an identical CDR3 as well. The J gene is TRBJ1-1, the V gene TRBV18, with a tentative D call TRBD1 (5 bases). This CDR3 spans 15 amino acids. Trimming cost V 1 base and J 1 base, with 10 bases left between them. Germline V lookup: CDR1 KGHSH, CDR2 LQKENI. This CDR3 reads CASSPRQGGNTEAFF. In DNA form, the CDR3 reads TGTGCCAGCTCACCACGGCAGGGCGGGAACACTGAAGCTTTCTTT.

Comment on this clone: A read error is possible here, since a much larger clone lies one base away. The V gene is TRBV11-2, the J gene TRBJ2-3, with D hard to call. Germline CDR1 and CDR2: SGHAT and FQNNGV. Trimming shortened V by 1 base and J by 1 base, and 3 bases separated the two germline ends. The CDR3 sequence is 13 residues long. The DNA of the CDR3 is TGTGCCAGCAGCTTAGCTGGCACAGATACGCAGTATTTT. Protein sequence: CASSLAGTDTQYF.

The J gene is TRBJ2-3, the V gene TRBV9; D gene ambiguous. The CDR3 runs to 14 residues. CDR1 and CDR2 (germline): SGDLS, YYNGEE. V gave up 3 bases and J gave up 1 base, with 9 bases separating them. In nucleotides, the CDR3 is TGTGCCAGCAGCGAGGATTCTGGCACAGATACGCAGTATTTT. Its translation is CASSEDSGTDTQYF. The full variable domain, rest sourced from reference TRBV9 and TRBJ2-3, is DSGVTQTPKHLITATGQRVTLRCSPRSGDLSVYWYQQSLDQGLQFLIQYYNGEERAKGNILERFSAQQFPDLHSELNLSSLELGDSALYFCASSEDSGTDTQYFGPGTRLTVL.

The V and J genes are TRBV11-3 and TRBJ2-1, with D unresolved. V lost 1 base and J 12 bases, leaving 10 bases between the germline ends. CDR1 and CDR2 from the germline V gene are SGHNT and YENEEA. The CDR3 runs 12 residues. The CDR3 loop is CASSLAGSGQFF. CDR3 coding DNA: TGTGCCAGCAGCTTAGCAGGCTCTGGGCAGTTCTTC.

The CDR3 coding sequence is TGTGCCTGGAGTTTTGGAACGCAGTATTTT. Residues: CAWSFGTQYF. The V gene is TRBV30, the J gene TRBJ2-3; no reliable D call. Per the germline V gene, CDR1 is GTSNPN and CDR2 is SVGIG (reference sequence). CDR3 length: 10 residues. Trimming cost V 2 bases and J 9 bases, with 6 bases left between them.

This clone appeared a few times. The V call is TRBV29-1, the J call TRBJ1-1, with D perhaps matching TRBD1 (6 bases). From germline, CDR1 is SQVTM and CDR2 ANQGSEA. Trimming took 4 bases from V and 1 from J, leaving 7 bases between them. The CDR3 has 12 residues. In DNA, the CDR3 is TGCAGCGTTGCACAGGGGAACACTGAAGCTTTCTTT. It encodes CSVAQGNTEAFF.

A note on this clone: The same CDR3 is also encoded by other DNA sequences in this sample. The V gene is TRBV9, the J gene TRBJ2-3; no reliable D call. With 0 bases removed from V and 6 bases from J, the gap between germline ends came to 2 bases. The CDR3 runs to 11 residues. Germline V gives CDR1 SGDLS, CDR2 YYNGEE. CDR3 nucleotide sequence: TGTGCCAGCAGCGTAGGCGATACGCAGTATTTT. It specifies CASSVGDTQYF. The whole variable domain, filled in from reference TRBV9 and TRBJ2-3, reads DSGVTQTPKHLITATGQRVTLRCSPRSGDLSVYWYQQSLDQGLQFLIQYYNGEERAKGNILERFSAQQFPDLHSELNLSSLELGDSALYFCASSVGDTQYFGPGTRLTVL.